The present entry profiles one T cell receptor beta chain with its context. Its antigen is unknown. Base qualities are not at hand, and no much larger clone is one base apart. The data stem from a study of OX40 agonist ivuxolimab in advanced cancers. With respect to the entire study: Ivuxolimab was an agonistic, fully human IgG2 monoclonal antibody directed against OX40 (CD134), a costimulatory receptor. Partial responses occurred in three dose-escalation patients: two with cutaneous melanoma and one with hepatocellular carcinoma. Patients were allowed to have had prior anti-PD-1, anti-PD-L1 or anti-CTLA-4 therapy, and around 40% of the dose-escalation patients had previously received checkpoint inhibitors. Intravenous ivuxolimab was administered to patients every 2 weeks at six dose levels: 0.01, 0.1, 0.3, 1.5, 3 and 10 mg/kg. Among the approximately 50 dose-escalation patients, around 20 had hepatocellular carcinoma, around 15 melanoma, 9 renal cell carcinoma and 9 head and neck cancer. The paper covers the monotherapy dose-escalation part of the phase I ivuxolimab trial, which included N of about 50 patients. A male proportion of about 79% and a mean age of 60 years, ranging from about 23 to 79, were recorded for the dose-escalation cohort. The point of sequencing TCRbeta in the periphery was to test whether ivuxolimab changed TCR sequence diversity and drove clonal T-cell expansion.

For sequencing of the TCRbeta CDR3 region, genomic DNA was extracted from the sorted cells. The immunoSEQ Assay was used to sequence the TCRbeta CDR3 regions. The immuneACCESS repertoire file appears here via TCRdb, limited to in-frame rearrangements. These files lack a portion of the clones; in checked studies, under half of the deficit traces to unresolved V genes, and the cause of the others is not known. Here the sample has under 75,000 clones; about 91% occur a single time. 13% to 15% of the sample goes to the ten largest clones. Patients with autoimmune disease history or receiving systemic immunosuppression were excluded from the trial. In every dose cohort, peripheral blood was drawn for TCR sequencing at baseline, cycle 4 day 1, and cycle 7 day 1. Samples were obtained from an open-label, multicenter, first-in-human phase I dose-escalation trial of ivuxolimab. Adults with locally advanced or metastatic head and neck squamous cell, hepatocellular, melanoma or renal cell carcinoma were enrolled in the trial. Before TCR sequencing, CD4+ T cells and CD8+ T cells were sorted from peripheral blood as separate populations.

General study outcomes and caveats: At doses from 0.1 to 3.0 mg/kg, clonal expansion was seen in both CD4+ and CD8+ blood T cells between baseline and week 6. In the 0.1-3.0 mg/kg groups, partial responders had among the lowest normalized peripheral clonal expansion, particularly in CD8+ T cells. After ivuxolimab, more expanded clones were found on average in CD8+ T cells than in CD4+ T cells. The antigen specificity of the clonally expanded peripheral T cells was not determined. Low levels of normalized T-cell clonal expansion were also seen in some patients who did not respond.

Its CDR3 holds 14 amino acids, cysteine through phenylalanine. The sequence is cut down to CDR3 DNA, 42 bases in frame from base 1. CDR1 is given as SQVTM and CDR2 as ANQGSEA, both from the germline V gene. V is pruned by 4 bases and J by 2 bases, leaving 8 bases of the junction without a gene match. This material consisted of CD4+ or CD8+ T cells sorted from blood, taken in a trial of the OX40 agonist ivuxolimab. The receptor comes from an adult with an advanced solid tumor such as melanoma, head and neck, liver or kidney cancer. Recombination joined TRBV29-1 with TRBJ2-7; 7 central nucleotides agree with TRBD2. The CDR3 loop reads CSVVTGGITYEQYF. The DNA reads TGCAGCGTTGTGACGGGGGGTATTACCTACGAGCAGTACTTC.